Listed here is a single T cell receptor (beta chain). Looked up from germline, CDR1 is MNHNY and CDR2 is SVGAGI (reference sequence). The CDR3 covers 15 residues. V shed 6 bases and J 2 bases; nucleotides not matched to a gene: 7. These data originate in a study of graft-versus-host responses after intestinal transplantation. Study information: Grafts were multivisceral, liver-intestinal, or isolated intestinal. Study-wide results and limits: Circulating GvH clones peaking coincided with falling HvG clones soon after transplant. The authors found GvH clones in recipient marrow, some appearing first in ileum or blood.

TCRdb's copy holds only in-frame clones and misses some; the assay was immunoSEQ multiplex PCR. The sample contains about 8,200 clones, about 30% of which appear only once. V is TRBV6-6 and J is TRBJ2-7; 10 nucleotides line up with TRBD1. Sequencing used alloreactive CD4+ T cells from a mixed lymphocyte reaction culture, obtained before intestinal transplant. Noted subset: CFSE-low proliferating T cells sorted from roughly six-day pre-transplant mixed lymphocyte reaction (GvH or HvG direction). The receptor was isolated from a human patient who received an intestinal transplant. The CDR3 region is CASRNPDRGTYEQYF. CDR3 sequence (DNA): TGTGCCAGCAGAAACCCGGACAGGGGGACCTACGAGCAGTACTTC.